This record looks at one T cell receptor beta chain sequence and its context. Under the authors' procedure: Amplification from reference gene primers served as the basis for estimated nucleated cell counts. Assay used: immunoSEQ multiplex PCR; TCRdb lists only in-frame clones, some missing. The V and J calls and the clone size are those of that table, but D and trimming were determined from the DNA. The sample lists some 180,000 clones, about 90% seen once, with 20% to 25% in the top ten. Trimming left V 6 bases short and J 3 bases short, with 11 bases between. The germline gives CDR1 KGHSH, CDR2 LQKENI. The CDR3 runs 13 residues. These data originate in a study of blood T cell repertoires in COVID-19. At the level of the study: The United States, Italy and Spain provided the acute and convalescent COVID-19 samples. Sample material is recorded as cDNA or gDNA derived from T cells, B-cell-depleted T cells, or PBMCs.

This receptor was taken from a man in his 60s with active or convalescent COVID-19. J is TRBJ1-1 and V is TRBV18, with a possible D match to TRBD1 (5 bases). Sequencing was carried out using peripheral blood. The CDR3 protein is CASSPQQDTEAFF. In DNA form, the CDR3 reads TGTGCCAGCTCCCCTCAACAGGACACTGAAGCTTTCTTT.